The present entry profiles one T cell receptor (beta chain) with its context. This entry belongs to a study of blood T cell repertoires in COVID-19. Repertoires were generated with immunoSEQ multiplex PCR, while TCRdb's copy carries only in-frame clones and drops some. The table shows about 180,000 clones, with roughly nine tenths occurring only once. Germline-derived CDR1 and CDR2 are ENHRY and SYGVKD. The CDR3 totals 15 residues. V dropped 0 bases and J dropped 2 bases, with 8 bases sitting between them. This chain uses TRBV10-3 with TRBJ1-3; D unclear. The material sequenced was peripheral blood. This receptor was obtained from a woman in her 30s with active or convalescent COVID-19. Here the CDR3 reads CAISESGMPGNTIYF. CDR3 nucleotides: TGTGCCATCAGTGAGTCCGGGATGCCTGGAAACACCATATATTTT.